These 9 T cell receptor beta chains share one sample of origin, sequenced in a study of control samples from healthy donors and cancer patients. The repertoire was sequenced with immunoSEQ multiplex PCR; TCRdb's copy has only in-frame clones and lacks some. The table lists approximately 140,000 clones, roughly 94% of them singletons, with about an eighth in the top ten. The material sequenced was blood. The receptors originated from a man in his forties or fifties in good health.

The chain couples TRBV7-9 to TRBJ2-2, with D unclear. The CDR3 loop spans 13 amino acids. The V end lost 5 bases, the J end lost 1 base, and 5 bases lay between the germline ends. Germline V gene data show CDR1 as SEHNR and CDR2 as FQNEAQ (reference sequence). The CDR3 region has the DNA TGTGCCAGCAGCAGACAGAACACCGGGGAGCTGTTTTTT. Translated: CASSRQNTGELFF.

The chain joins TRBV5-1 to TRBJ2-7; no reliable D call. Trimming left V 0 bases short and J 3 bases short, with 13 bases between. This CDR3 comprises 15 residues. Germline loops: CDR1 SGHRS, CDR2 YFSETQ. The CDR3 sequence: CASSLETVNFYEQYF. In DNA, the CDR3 is TGCGCCAGCAGCTTGGAGACCGTTAACTTCTACGAGCAGTACTTC.

The V and J genes are TRBV7-9 and TRBJ2-2; no clear D. The ends were cut back, 2 bases at V and 4 bases at J, with 14 bases in the middle. The CDR3 is made up of 16 amino acids. In germline, CDR1 is SEHNR, CDR2 FQNEAQ (reference sequence). CDR3 amino acids: CASSLISSSLTGELFF. The CDR3 nucleotides read TGTGCCAGCAGCTTAATTTCGTCTAGTCTCACCGGGGAGCTGTTTTTT.

This chain uses TRBV6-5 with TRBJ1-1, with no clear D. In germline, CDR1 is MNHEY, CDR2 SVGAGI. V lost 0 bases, J lost 4 bases, and 3 bases lay in between. This CDR3 comprises 12 residues. CDR3 DNA sequence: TGTGCCAGCAGTTACTCGCCCACTGAAGCTTTCTTT. Translating it yields CASSYSPTEAFF.

The V and J genes are TRBV5-1 and TRBJ2-2; 11 nucleotides match TRBD2. The ends lost 1 base at V and 4 bases at J; junction bases unmatched: 6. This CDR3 region has 17 residues. The germline V gene has CDR1 SGHRS and CDR2 YFSETQ. Here the CDR3 reads CASSLTSGRSRTGELFF. In DNA form, the CDR3 reads TGCGCCAGCAGCTTGACTAGCGGGAGATCTCGCACCGGGGAGCTGTTTTTT.

The rearrangement uses TRBV11-3 and TRBJ2-2; a weak D match, TRBD1 (5 bases). Per the germline V gene, CDR1 is SGHNT and CDR2 is YENEEA. V was cut by 0 bases and J by 5 bases, with 7 bases left in between. The length of the CDR3 is 14 residues. CDR3 DNA sequence: TGTGCCAGCAGCTTAGAGGGGCGAACCGGGGAGCTGTTTTTT. It encodes CASSLEGRTGELFF. Combining the CDR3 with reference TRBV11-3 and TRBJ2-2 gives the whole variable domain EAGVVQSPRYKIIEKKQPVAFWCNPISGHNTLYWYLQNLGQGPELLIRYENEEAVDDSQLPKDRFSAERLKGVDSTLKIQPAELGDSAVYLCASSLEGRTGELFFGEGSRLTVL.

As for this clone: The identical CDR3 is also encoded by other nucleotide sequences in the sample. The rearrangement links TRBV5-1 to TRBJ1-3; no reliable D call. This CDR3 is built from 14 residues. V lost 0 bases, J lost 0 bases, and 4 bases lay in between. Germline lookup yields CDR1 SGHRS and CDR2 YFSETQ. Here the CDR3 reads CASSLGSSGNTIYF. Here the CDR3 DNA reads TGCGCCAGCAGCTTGGGGAGCTCTGGAAACACCATATATTTT.

This clone appeared once. This chain links TRBV9 with TRBJ2-7; the D is unclear. The CDR3 has 15 amino acids. Trimming took off 0 bases at V and 0 bases at J, with 10 bases between the two ends. Germline loops: CDR1 SGDLS, CDR2 YYNGEE. CDR3 nucleotides: TGTGCCAGCAGCGTAGACACGGCAGCCTCCTACGAGCAGTACTTC. This encodes CASSVDTAASYEQYF.

The chain combines TRBV9 with TRBJ1-3; D gene unclear. Germline lookup yields CDR1 SGDLS and CDR2 YYNGEE. Trimming stripped 3 bases from V and 4 bases from J, with 11 bases between. The CDR3 extends over 14 amino acids. The CDR3 sequence: CASSAPTPGNTIYF. CDR3 coding DNA: TGTGCCAGCAGCGCCCCGACCCCGGGAAACACCATATATTTT.